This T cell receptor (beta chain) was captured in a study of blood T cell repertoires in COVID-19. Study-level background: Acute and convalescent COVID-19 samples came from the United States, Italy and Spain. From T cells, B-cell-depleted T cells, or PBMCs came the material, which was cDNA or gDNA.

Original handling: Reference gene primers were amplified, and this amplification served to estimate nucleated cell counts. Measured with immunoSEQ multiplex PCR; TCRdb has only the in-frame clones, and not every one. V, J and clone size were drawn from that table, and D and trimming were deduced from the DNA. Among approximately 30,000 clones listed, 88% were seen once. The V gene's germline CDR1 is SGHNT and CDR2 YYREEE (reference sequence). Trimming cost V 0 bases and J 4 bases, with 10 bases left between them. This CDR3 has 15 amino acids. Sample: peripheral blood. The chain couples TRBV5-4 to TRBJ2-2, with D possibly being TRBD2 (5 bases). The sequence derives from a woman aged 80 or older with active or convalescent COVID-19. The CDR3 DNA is TGTGCCAGCAGCTTGGGACTAACCACCACCGGGGAGCTGTTTTTT. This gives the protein CASSLGLTTTGELFF.